This T cell receptor (beta chain) was documented in a study of blood T cell repertoires in COVID-19. Study-level information: Acute and convalescent COVID-19 specimens originated in the United States, Italy and Spain.

Some clones are missing from TCRdb's copy, which holds only in-frame ones; the method was immunoSEQ multiplex PCR. The sample yields hundreds of thousands of clones, around 89% seen once. This CDR3 has 17 amino acids. Germline V CDR1 and CDR2: SGHTA, FQGTGA. The trim removed 0 bases at V and 0 bases at J, leaving 3 bases unmatched. The study recruited people aged about 18 to 95 years across more than 20 US areas. Sequencing input: PBMCs or T cells enriched from blood (not recorded which). The chain joins TRBV7-3 to TRBJ2-1, with 9 nucleotides matching TRBD1. This clonotype was obtained from a man between 40 and 49 years old who had recovered from COVID-19. The CDR3 reads CASSLTGTGLSYNEQFF. As DNA, the CDR3 is TGTGCCAGCAGCTTAACGGGGACAGGGCTCTCCTACAATGAGCAGTTCTTC.